This passage covers 7 T cell receptor beta chains from one sample sequenced in a study of early T cells in non-severe SARS-CoV-2 infection. TCRdb processed the 5' RACE reads anew with MiXCR; each CDR3 protein has one entry. The sample has 45,000 to 55,000 distinct CDR3 sequences, roughly 6.5% seen once. The sequencing used whole blood, collected at baseline. Every receptor here comes from an adult who was a healthcare worker with PCR-confirmed SARS-CoV-2 infection or an uninfected control (not recorded which).

Only a few counts were recorded for this clonotype. This rearrangement joins TRBV7-9 to TRBJ2-7; no definite D call. Germline V gene sequence: CDR1 SEHNR, CDR2 FQNEAQ (reference sequence). The CDR3 runs to 12 residues. V gave up 7 bases and J gave up 4 bases, with 11 bases separating them. The CDR3 sequence is CASTPFGYEQYF. Written as DNA, the CDR3 is TGTGCCAGCACCCCTTTTGGGTACGAGCAGTACTTC.

The sample holds many counts of this clonotype. V usage is TRBV4-3 and J usage is TRBJ2-1, with D tentatively TRBD2 (6 bases). The CDR3 is 15 amino acids. V lost 2 bases to trimming and J lost 8 bases, with 16 bases between them. Germline V gene sequence: CDR1 LGHNA, CDR2 YSLEER. DNA of the CDR3: TGCGCCAGCAGCCAAATTGGGACTGAGGGGTATGAGCAGTTCTTC. Protein product: CASSQIGTEGYEQFF.

CDR3 region: CASSSKGQGSYEQYF. For the CDR3, the DNA is TGTGCCAGCAGCTCAAAAGGACAGGGTTCCTACGAGCAGTACTTC. The genes are TRBV13 and TRBJ2-7; 8 bases line up with TRBD1. Germline loops: CDR1 PRHDT, CDR2 FYEKMQ (reference sequence). V dropped 4 bases and J dropped 1; count of bases not matched to a gene: 6. The CDR3 totals 15 residues.

This clonotype was recorded many times. The V and J genes are TRBV6-6 and TRBJ2-2, with D perhaps given as TRBD1 or TRBD2 (6 bases each). Trimming pared 7 bases from V and 3 bases from J, leaving 18 bases between. This CDR3 comprises 16 residues. CDR1 and CDR2 (germline): MNHNY, SVGAGI (reference sequence). The DNA of the CDR3 is TGTGCCAGCATCAAAAGGGGGGTAGAGGACACCGGGGAGCTGTTTTTT. This sequence encodes CASIKRGVEDTGELFF.

Only a few counts were recorded for this clonotype. The V gene is TRBV15, the J gene TRBJ2-2, with 7 bases aligning to TRBD1. CDR1 LNHNV and CDR2 YYDKDF come from the germline V gene (reference sequence). The CDR3 totals 14 residues. Germline trimming cut 4 bases from V and 6 bases from J; bases unmatched to any gene: 5. DNA of the CDR3: TGTGCCACCAGCATTTTTACAGGGGCCGGGGAGCTGTTTTTT. Amino acids: CATSIFTGAGELFF.

This clonotype has ten or more counts. This chain uses TRBV27 with TRBJ2-3, with 7 nucleotides matching TRBD2. The CDR3 sequence is 13 residues long. The germline gives CDR1 MNHEY, CDR2 SMNVEV (reference sequence). After removal of 9 bases from V and 4 bases from J, the junction contained 7 bases not matched to a gene. CDR3 sequence (DNA): TGTGCCAGGAAGGGAGGGAGCGCAGATACGCAGTATTTT. Its protein is CARKGGSADTQYF.

Ten or more counts support this clonotype. The V gene is TRBV7-8, the J gene TRBJ1-1, with D unresolved. The CDR3 totals 15 residues. From germline, CDR1 is SGHVS and CDR2 FQNEAQ. V lost 0 bases and J lost 4, with 12 bases in between. The CDR3, as DNA: TGTGCCAGCAGCTTAGCGTTGGGGTGGAGCACTGAAGCTTTCTTT. Translation gives CASSLALGWSTEAFF.